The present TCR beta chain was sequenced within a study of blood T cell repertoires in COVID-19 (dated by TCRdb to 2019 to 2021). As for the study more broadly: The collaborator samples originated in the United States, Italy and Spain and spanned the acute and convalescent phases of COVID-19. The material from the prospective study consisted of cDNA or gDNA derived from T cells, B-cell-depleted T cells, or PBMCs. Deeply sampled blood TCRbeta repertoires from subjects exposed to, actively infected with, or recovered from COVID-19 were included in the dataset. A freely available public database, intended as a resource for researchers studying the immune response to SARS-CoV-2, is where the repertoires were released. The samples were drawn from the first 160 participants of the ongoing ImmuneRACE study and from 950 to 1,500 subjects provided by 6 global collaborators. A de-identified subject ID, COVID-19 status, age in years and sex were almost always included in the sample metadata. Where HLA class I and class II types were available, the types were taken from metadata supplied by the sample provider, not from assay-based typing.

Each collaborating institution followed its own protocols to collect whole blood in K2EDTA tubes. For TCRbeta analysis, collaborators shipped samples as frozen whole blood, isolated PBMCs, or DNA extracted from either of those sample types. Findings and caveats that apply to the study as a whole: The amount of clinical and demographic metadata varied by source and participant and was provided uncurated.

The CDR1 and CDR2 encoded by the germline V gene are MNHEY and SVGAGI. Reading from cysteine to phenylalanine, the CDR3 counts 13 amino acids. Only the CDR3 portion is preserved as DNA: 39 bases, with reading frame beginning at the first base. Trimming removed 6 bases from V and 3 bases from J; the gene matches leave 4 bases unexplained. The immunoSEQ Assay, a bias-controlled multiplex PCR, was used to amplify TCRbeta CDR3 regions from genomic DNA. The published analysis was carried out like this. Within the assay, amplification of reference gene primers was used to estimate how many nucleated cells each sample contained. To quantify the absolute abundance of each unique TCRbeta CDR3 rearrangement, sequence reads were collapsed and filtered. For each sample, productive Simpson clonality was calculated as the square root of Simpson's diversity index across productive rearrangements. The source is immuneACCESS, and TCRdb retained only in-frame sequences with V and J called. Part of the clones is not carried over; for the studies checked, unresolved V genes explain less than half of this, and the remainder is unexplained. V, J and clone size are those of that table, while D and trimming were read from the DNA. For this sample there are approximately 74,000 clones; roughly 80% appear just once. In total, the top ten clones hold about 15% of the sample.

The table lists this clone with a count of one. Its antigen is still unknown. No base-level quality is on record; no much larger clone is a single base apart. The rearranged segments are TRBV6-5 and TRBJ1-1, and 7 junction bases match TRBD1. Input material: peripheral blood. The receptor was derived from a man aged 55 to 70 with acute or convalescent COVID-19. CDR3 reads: CASRTTGDTEAFF. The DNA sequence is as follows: TGTGCCAGCAGGACCACAGGGGACACTGAAGCTTTCTTT.